The 20 T cell receptor beta chains presented below share a single source sample, sequenced in a study of shared T cell receptors in the human thymus. Sequenced by immunoSEQ multiplex PCR; TCRdb stores in-frame clones only, minus some. This table has hundreds of thousands of clones, about 87% appearing once. The sample also formed part of further work on human thymus T cells.

Sequencing was performed on thymocytes. These receptors all stem from a boy younger than two with a congenital heart defect.

V gene TRBV5-1 combines with J gene TRBJ2-5, with 9 bases matching TRBD1. V was clipped by 3 bases and J by 4 bases; unmatched bases: 7. This CDR3 spans 15 amino acids. From germline, CDR1 is SGHRS and CDR2 YFSETQ. CDR3 in amino acids: CASSSPGQGRETQYF. CDR3 nucleotide sequence: TGCGCCAGCAGCTCCCCGGGACAGGGTAGAGAGACCCAGTACTTC. Filled out from reference TRBV5-1 and TRBJ2-5, the complete variable domain reads KAGVTQTPRYLIKTRGQQVTLSCSPISGHRSVSWYQQTPGQGLQFLFEYFSETQRNKGNFPGRFSGRQFSNSRSEMNVSTLELGDSALYLCASSSPGQGRETQYFGPGTRLLVL.

DNA for the CDR3: TGCGCCAGCAGCCAAGTTATTGGGCCTGAAAAACTGTTTTTT. Protein product: CASSQVIGPEKLFF. The rearrangement joins TRBV4-1 to TRBJ1-4; unclear D gene. The CDR3 contains 14 residues. The germline V and J ends were trimmed by 1 base and 7 bases, with 10 bases remaining between them. Germline V gene data show CDR1 as MGHRA and CDR2 as YSYEKL.

The chain carries TRBV7-9 and TRBJ2-1; perhaps TRBD2 as D (5 bases). V lost 6 bases, J lost 7 bases, and 10 bases lay in between. The CDR3 is made up of 12 amino acids. Looked up from germline, CDR1 is SEHNR and CDR2 is FQNEAQ (reference sequence). The CDR3 loop reads CASRQAANEQFF. The CDR3 coding sequence is TGTGCCAGCAGGCAAGCGGCAAATGAGCAGTTCTTC. Full variable domain (outside the CDR3, taken from reference TRBV7-9 and TRBJ2-1): DTGVSQNPRHKITKRGQNVTFRCDPISEHNRLYWYRQTLGQGPEFLTYFQNEAQLEKSRLLSDRFSAERPKGSFSTLEIQRTEQGDSAMYLCASRQAANEQFFGPGTRLTVL.

The chain combines TRBV5-1 with TRBJ2-7; 7 bases agree with TRBD2. Germline V gene lookup returns CDR1 SGHRS and CDR2 YFSETQ. The CDR3 covers 16 residues. V gave up 3 bases and J gave up 2 bases; unmatched junction bases: 11. CDR3 amino acids: CASSWTLLAMAYEQYF. In DNA form, the CDR3 reads TGCGCCAGCAGCTGGACACTACTAGCGATGGCCTACGAGCAGTACTTC. Drawing the rest from reference TRBV5-1 and TRBJ2-7, the complete variable domain is KAGVTQTPRYLIKTRGQQVTLSCSPISGHRSVSWYQQTPGQGLQFLFEYFSETQRNKGNFPGRFSGRQFSNSRSEMNVSTLELGDSALYLCASSWTLLAMAYEQYFGPGTRLTVT.

This chain connects TRBV7-8 to TRBJ1-2; 8 positions agree with TRBD1. CDR3 length: 13 amino acids. V lost 5 bases to trimming and J lost 9 bases; unmatched junction nucleotides: 8. Looked up from germline, CDR1 is SGHVS and CDR2 is FQNEAQ. This chain's CDR3 is CASSPRTGRSYTF. DNA for the CDR3: TGTGCCAGCAGCCCCAGGACAGGGAGAAGCTACACCTTC.

V and J are TRBV30 and TRBJ2-3; the match to TRBD2 covers 9 bases. Germline V gene lookup returns CDR1 GTSNPN and CDR2 SVGIG (reference sequence). The CDR3 extends over 15 amino acids. V shed 4 bases, J shed 2 bases, and the junction held 7 bases outside the gene matches. CDR3 region: CAWKVAGVFTDTQYF. CDR3 coding DNA: TGTGCCTGGAAGGTAGCGGGGGTCTTCACAGATACGCAGTATTTT.

V is TRBV10-1 and J is TRBJ2-2, with 9 bases that match TRBD1. The CDR3 spans 15 residues. V dropped 6 bases and J dropped 1; count of bases not matched to a gene: 3. CDR1 and CDR2 (germline): WNHNN, SYGVQD (reference sequence). CDR3 sequence (DNA): TGCGCCAGCAGGGACAGGGGAAAGAACACCGGGGAGCTGTTTTTT. It is translated as CASRDRGKNTGELFF.

The chain combines TRBV28 with TRBJ2-1; 8 bases are shared with TRBD1. The CDR3 is 16 amino acids. The J segment lost 2 bases and the V segment lost 1 base, leaving 4 bases of the junction unmatched. CDR1 and CDR2 from the germline V gene are MDHEN and SYDVKM. The CDR3 reads CASSLLDRVAYNEQFF. The CDR3 nucleotides read TGTGCCAGCAGTTTATTGGACAGGGTAGCCTACAATGAGCAGTTCTTC.

The V gene is TRBV5-6, the J gene TRBJ1-2, with D unresolved. Germline CDR1 is SGHDT and CDR2 is YYEEEE. The V end was cut by 0 bases, the J end by 4 bases, with 7 bases between. The CDR3 length is 13 residues. CDR3 DNA: TGTGCCAGCAGCTTGGGAGAGTTCTATGGCTACACCTTC. This translates into CASSLGEFYGYTF.

This rearrangement joins TRBV19 to TRBJ1-5; no definite D call. The CDR3 contains 16 residues. Germline V gene sequence: CDR1 LNHDA, CDR2 SQIVND (reference sequence). Trimming left V 5 bases short and J 8 bases short, with 22 bases between. For the CDR3, the DNA is TGTGCCAGTAGTTCATATACCGGCAGGATGGGCGAGCCCCAGCATTTT. It specifies CASSSYTGRMGEPQHF.

The chain carries TRBV27 and TRBJ1-4; 8 bases are a match to TRBD1. CDR3 size: 17 residues. Germline V gene lookup returns CDR1 MNHEY and CDR2 SMNVEV (reference sequence). The V gene end was trimmed by 1 base and the J gene end by 7 bases; junction bases not matched to a gene: 11. The CDR3 DNA is TGTGCCAGCAGTTTATGGACAGGGAGTCAGTCGGGTGAAAAACTGTTTTTT. Amino acids: CASSLWTGSQSGEKLFF.

V is TRBV4-3 and J is TRBJ1-2, with 9 bases aligning to TRBD1. The CDR3 has 17 residues. V shed 0 bases and J 4 bases; nucleotides not matched to a gene: 9. Per the germline V gene, CDR1 is LGHNA and CDR2 is YSLEER. The CDR3 DNA sequence: TGCGCCAGCAGCCAAGATCCCTGGACAGGGGTGACCTATGGCTACACCTTC. This translates into CASSQDPWTGVTYGYTF.

V usage is TRBV5-1 and J usage is TRBJ2-5; 7 bases fit TRBD2. Germline loops: CDR1 SGHRS, CDR2 YFSETQ. CDR3 length: 16 residues. J was trimmed by 3 bases and V by 0 bases; bases with no gene match: 8. CDR3 nucleotide sequence: TGCGCCAGCAGCTTGGCCCCCCGGGGAGGGGAAGAGACCCAGTACTTC. Translated, it gives CASSLAPRGGEETQYF.

This clone appeared a single time. The rearrangement joins TRBV27 to TRBJ2-7, with 10 bases lining up with TRBD1. The CDR3 covers 14 residues. The germline CDR1 and CDR2 sequences are MNHEY and SMNVEV (reference sequence). The V and J ends lost 6 bases and 4 bases, in that order; junction bases with no gene match: 6. The DNA of the CDR3 is TGTGCCAGCAGAGGGGACAGGGGCTCATACGAGCAGTACTTC. This sequence encodes CASRGDRGSYEQYF.

The sample holds one count of this clone. The chain links TRBV4-1 to TRBJ1-2, with 9 bases fitting TRBD1. V lost 6 bases to trimming and J lost 0 bases; unmatched junction nucleotides: 8. The CDR3 totals 16 residues. Germline loops: CDR1 MGHRA, CDR2 YSYEKL. As DNA, the CDR3 is TGCGCCAGCAGTCACATTACAGGGGGCTCTAACTATGGCTACACCTTC. This translates into CASSHITGGSNYGYTF.

The chain carries TRBV19 and TRBJ2-5; TRBD2 matches 8 bases. In germline, CDR1 is LNHDA, CDR2 SQIVND (reference sequence). Trimming cost V 6 bases and J 5 bases; bases outside gene matches: 17. CDR3 size: 17 residues. CDR3 bases: TGTGCCAGTAGCCAATCCGAGCCGGGGACTAGAAAGGAGACCCAGTACTTC. Amino acids: CASSQSEPGTRKETQYF. The full variable domain, with the rest looked up from reference TRBV19 and TRBJ2-5, is DGGITQSPKYLFRKEGQNVTLSCEQNLNHDAMYWYRQDPGQGLRLIYYSQIVNDFQKGDIAEGYSVSREKKESFPLTVTSAQKNPTAFYLCASSQSEPGTRKETQYFGPGTRLLVL.

The chain is built from TRBV9 and TRBJ2-1, with TRBD2 matching 7 bases. In germline, CDR1 is SGDLS, CDR2 YYNGEE. After removal of 3 bases from V and 0 bases from J, the junction contained 6 bases not matched to a gene. The CDR3 extends over 16 amino acids. DNA of the CDR3: TGTGCCAGCAGCGCCGTACTAGCGTCCTCCTACAATGAGCAGTTCTTC. Protein: CASSAVLASSYNEQFF.

The count of this clone is one. The V call is TRBV10-2, the J call TRBJ2-2; 10 bases match TRBD2. V lost 2 bases, J lost 4 bases, and 13 bases stayed unmatched. The length of the CDR3 is 19 residues. Germline V gene data show CDR1 as WSHSY and CDR2 as SAAADI. The CDR3 region has the DNA TGCGCCAGCAGTGAGATTCGCCGAGAAGCGGGAGGGGTCACCGGGGAGCTGTTTTTT. It encodes CASSEIRREAGGVTGELFF.

V is TRBV6-1 and J is TRBJ1-2; TRBD1 matches at 9 bases. The CDR3 is 13 residues long. With 4 bases clipped from V and 7 bases from J, the junction kept 4 bases outside the gene matches. Germline values: CDR1 MNHNS, CDR2 SASEGT. In DNA form, the CDR3 reads TGTGCCAGCAGTGTACAGGGGGCGGGTGGCTACACCTTC. Translation gives CASSVQGAGGYTF.

This clone has a handful of counts. The chain couples TRBV6-1 to TRBJ1-1, with TRBD1 identical over 9 bases. The CDR3 is 16 residues long. The V segment lost 1 base and the J segment 1 base; nucleotides outside the gene matches: 4. Germline assignment: CDR1 MNHNS and CDR2 SASEGT. For the CDR3, the DNA is TGTGCCAGCAGTGAAGAGTCGGACAGGGGGAACACTGAAGCTTTCTTT. It translates to CASSEESDRGNTEAFF.